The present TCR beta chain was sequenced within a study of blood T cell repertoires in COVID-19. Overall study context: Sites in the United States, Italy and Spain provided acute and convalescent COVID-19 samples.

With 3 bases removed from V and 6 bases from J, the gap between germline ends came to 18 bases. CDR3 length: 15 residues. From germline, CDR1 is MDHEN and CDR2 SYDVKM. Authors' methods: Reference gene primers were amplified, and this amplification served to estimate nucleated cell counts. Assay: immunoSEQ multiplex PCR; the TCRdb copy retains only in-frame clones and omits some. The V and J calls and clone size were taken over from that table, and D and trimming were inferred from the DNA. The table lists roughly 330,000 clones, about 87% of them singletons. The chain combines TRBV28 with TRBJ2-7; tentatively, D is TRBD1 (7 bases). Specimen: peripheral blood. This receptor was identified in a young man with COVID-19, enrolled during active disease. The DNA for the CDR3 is TGTGCCAGCAGTTTGGAGGGGGCACCTATCGGCGAGCAGTACTTC. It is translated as CASSLEGAPIGEQYF.